This TCR beta chain was documented in a study of blood T cell repertoires in COVID-19. The data were produced by immunoSEQ multiplex PCR, yet TCRdb's version contains in-frame clones alone and is incomplete. The repertoire holds 150,000 to 200,000 clones, with about 83% as singletons. Germline CDR1 is MNHNY and CDR2 is SVGAGI (reference sequence). The junction had 14 bases not matched to a gene; V was cut back by 5 bases and J by 2 bases. The CDR3 spans 19 residues. This chain connects TRBV6-6 to TRBJ2-3; 12 positions match TRBD1. The origin of this receptor is a human donor in a cohort sampled during active COVID-19. The sample was peripheral blood. For the CDR3, the DNA is TGTGCCAGCAGTCGAACCGGGACAGGGGGCTTCTCGCTCACAGATACGCAGTATTTT. Its translation: CASSRTGTGGFSLTDTQYF.